These 17 T cell receptor beta chains came from one sample sequenced in a study of response to subunit inactivated influenza vaccine (dated by TCRdb to the late 2010s). Library preparation employed RT-PCR. Data came from an Illumina HiSeq 2500. TCRdb's own reprocessing of the public reads used fastp at Q25 and MiXCR and kept productive beta chains. Every distinct CDR3 protein forms one entry, paired with its most common genes and DNA. For this sample there are about 520,000 distinct CDR3 sequences; about 25% appear just once. Of the sample, approximately 2% is held by the ten largest clones. The specimen comprised CD4+ T cells sorted from PBMCs, sampled around 5 days after vaccination. These receptors came from a man in his fifties who received an inactivated influenza vaccine. Donor details come from another sample of the same person, matched by shared clones.

This clonotype was seen a few times. V is TRBV7-9 and J is TRBJ2-5, with 12 bases identical to TRBD2. The CDR3 runs 14 residues. Unmatched junction bases numbered 6, after V lost 7 bases and J lost 6 bases. Germline V gene sequence: CDR1 SEHNR, CDR2 FQNEAQ (reference sequence). This CDR3 reads CASTSSGGAQTQYF. CDR3 bases: TGTGCCAGCACATCTAGCGGGGGGGCACAGACCCAGTACTTC.

This clonotype has a handful of counts. The CDR3 spells CASSRAGDYNEQFF. DNA for the CDR3: TGTGCCAGCAGCAGGGCGGGAGACTACAATGAGCAGTTCTTC. The V and J genes are TRBV6-2 or TRBV6-3 and TRBJ2-1; 7 bases map to TRBD2. The CDR3 is 14 residues long. After removal of 6 bases from V and 3 bases from J, the junction contained 5 bases not matched to a gene. Germline V gene sequence: CDR1 MNHEY, CDR2 SVGEGT.

V gene TRBV7-3 combines with J gene TRBJ2-7; the match to TRBD1 covers 7 bases. The V segment lost 4 bases and the J segment 10 bases; nucleotides outside the gene matches: 19. The CDR3 contains 16 residues. Germline loops: CDR1 SGHTA, CDR2 FQGTGA. This chain's CDR3 is CASSSKTPGQPPNQYF. CDR3 nucleotide sequence: TGTGCCAGCAGCTCCAAAACCCCGGGACAGCCACCGAACCAGTACTTC.

This chain links TRBV20-1 with TRBJ2-5; D is unresolved. V was pared by 5 bases and J by 6 bases, with 13 bases between. The CDR3 contains 12 residues. Germline V gene lookup returns CDR1 DFQATT and CDR2 SNEGSKA (reference sequence). The CDR3: CSASGVRKTQYF. The CDR3 DNA is TGCAGTGCTTCTGGTGTTCGGAAGACCCAGTACTTC.

With respect to this clonotype: The germline gene is not matched at one end of the junction; a read error may be the cause. V and J are TRBV6-1 and TRBJ1-2; possibly TRBD1 for D (5 bases). Germline assignment: CDR1 MNHNS and CDR2 SASEGT. The CDR3 loop spans 19 amino acids. The CDR3 coding sequence is TGTGCCAGCAGCCATAGTTATCAAATAATCTGGGGGACTAATTATGGCTACACCTTC. It yields the protein CASSHSYQIIWGTNYGYTF.

This clonotype occurred a few times. The chain uses TRBV7-2 and TRBJ1-2, with 9 bases aligning to TRBD1. This CDR3 is 17 amino acids long. V gave up 3 bases and J gave up 0 bases; unmatched junction bases: 8. In germline, CDR1 is SGHTA, CDR2 FQGNSA. The CDR3: CASSFSGTGYANYGYTF. The CDR3 region has the DNA TGTGCCAGCAGCTTTTCCGGGACAGGGTACGCTAACTATGGCTACACCTTC.

This clonotype was detected many times. The rearrangement joins TRBV5-1 to TRBJ2-7; 11 nucleotides line up with TRBD1. The CDR3 is made up of 14 amino acids. V dropped 4 bases and J dropped 7; count of bases not matched to a gene: 7. The germline gives CDR1 SGHRS, CDR2 YFSETQ. For the CDR3, the DNA is TGCGCCAGCAGCCGAGGACAGGGGGCTTATGAGCAGTACTTC. It is translated as CASSRGQGAYEQYF.

This clonotype was picked up a small number of times. This chain uses TRBV24-1 with TRBJ2-1, with TRBD1 identical over 9 bases. The CDR3 totals 15 residues. V dropped 4 bases and J dropped 6; count of bases not matched to a gene: 6. Germline V gene sequence: CDR1 KGHDR, CDR2 SFDVKD. CDR3 sequence reads: CATSDPTGGINEQFF. Here the CDR3 DNA reads TGTGCCACCAGTGACCCGACAGGGGGGATCAATGAGCAGTTCTTC.

The V and J genes are TRBV5-1 and TRBJ2-1; 9 positions match TRBD1. Germline loops: CDR1 SGHRS, CDR2 YFSETQ. J lost 4 bases, V lost 7 bases, and 6 bases had no gene match. The CDR3 length is 14 residues. The CDR3 spells CASGTGQGYNEQFF. As DNA, the CDR3 is TGCGCCAGCGGAACGGGACAGGGATACAATGAGCAGTTCTTC.

The chain combines TRBV2 with TRBJ2-1, with TRBD2 as a possible D gene (5 bases). CDR3 size: 15 residues. V gave up 4 bases and J gave up 2 bases, with 12 bases separating them. Per the germline V gene, CDR1 is SNHLY and CDR2 is FYNNEI. The chain's CDR3 is CASSVSSPPYNEQFF. For the CDR3, the DNA is TGTGCCAGCAGTGTGTCTAGCCCCCCCTACAATGAGCAGTTCTTC.

V usage is TRBV10-3 and J usage is TRBJ2-5, with 7 bases matching TRBD1. This CDR3 contains 18 residues. From germline, CDR1 is ENHRY and CDR2 SYGVKD. V lost 3 bases, J lost 1 base, and 14 bases stayed unmatched. This CDR3 is CAISDYRVGTEIQETQYF. The DNA of the CDR3 is TGTGCCATCAGTGATTACCGGGTGGGGACAGAAATCCAAGAGACCCAGTACTTC.

The genes are TRBV24-1 and TRBJ2-3; 7 nucleotides match TRBD1. V lost 7 bases to trimming and J lost 1 base; unmatched junction nucleotides: 7. The CDR3 length is 15 residues. Germline V lookup: CDR1 KGHDR, CDR2 SFDVKD. The CDR3 protein is CATSMTGFGTDTQYF. CDR3 DNA: TGTGCCACCAGCATGACAGGGTTTGGCACAGATACGCAGTATTTT.

The CDR3 region is CASSEAPSSNQPQHF. As DNA, the CDR3 is TGTGCCAGCAGTGAAGCGCCTTCGTCTAATCAGCCCCAGCATTTT. V and J are TRBV6-1 and TRBJ1-5; D is uncertain. Trimming pared 0 bases from V and 4 bases from J, leaving 10 bases between. Germline assignment: CDR1 MNHNS and CDR2 SASEGT. The CDR3 is 15 amino acids.

On this clonotype itself: It is likely a read error, because the conserved phenylalanine at the end of the CDR3 is missing. The rearrangement joins TRBV29-1 to TRBJ2-5; TRBD2 is a possible D gene (5 bases). The V gene's germline CDR1 is SQVTM and CDR2 ANQGSEA. The CDR3 length is 14 residues. Trimming left V 6 bases short and J 5 bases short, with 19 bases between. CDR3 DNA: TGCAGCGTGGAACCGGGTCCGGGGTTGGAGACCCAGTACCTC. Encoded protein: CSVEPGPGLETQYL.

This clonotype was recorded at least ten times. The chain joins TRBV3-1 to TRBJ2-7; D gene unclear. Trimming removed 1 base from V and 3 bases from J, with 1 base in between. Germline lookup yields CDR1 LGHDT and CDR2 YNNKEL (reference sequence). This CDR3 has 11 amino acids. The CDR3 is CASSQVYEQYF. CDR3 sequence (DNA): TGTGCCAGCAGCCAAGTCTACGAGCAGTACTTC.

The table lists this clonotype with a few counts. The gene calls are TRBV4-3 and TRBJ2-7, with unresolved D. The ends were cut back, 0 bases at V and 4 bases at J, with 10 bases in the middle. Germline assignment: CDR1 LGHNA and CDR2 YSLEER. The CDR3 contains 14 residues. Here the CDR3 reads CASSQDVVGYEQYF. For the CDR3, the DNA is TGCGCCAGCAGCCAAGATGTCGTAGGGTACGAGCAGTACTTC.

The V gene is TRBV18, the J gene TRBJ1-1; the D gene is possibly TRBD1 (6 bases). The CDR3 has 15 residues. V lost 6 bases to trimming and J lost 2 bases, with 16 bases between them. Germline-derived CDR1 and CDR2 are KGHSH and LQKENI. The CDR3 nucleotides are TGTGCCAGCTCCGGTAACAGGGAGACAAACACTGAAGCTTTCTTT. This sequence encodes CASSGNRETNTEAFF. Full variable domain (outside the CDR3, taken from reference TRBV18 and TRBJ1-1): NAGVMQNPRHLVRRRGQEARLRCSPMKGHSHVYWYRQLPEEGLKFMVYLQKENIIDESGMPKERFSAEFPKEGPSILRIQQVVRGDSAAYFCASSGNRETNTEAFFGQGTRLTVV.